This T cell receptor beta chain was profiled in a study of beta chain features in type 1 diabetes. Germline V CDR1 and CDR2: GTSNPN, SVGIG (reference sequence). The V and J ends lost 1 base and 6 bases, in that order; junction bases with no gene match: 7. The CDR3 contains 14 residues. On this clone itself: What it binds is unknown.

Post-sort purity exceeded 95% for all sorted populations. Study observations and caveats: More deletions and fewer insertions at VDJ junctions were found in patients with type 1 diabetes. When Type 1 diabetes patients were examined, their TCRB CDR3s proved moderately but significantly shorter in all four CD4+ subsets.

Expressed TCRB transcripts were sequenced because the entire RNA isolate underwent reverse transcription. Data came from immunoSEQ multiplex PCR; TCRdb stores just in-frame clones and leaves some out. The sample holds about 240,000 clones, approximately 14% seen once. The chain employs TRBV30 and TRBJ2-7, with 9 positions matching TRBD2. Sample: naive CD4+ T cells from blood. This receptor was identified in a man younger than 40 with type 1 diabetes. In DNA, the CDR3 is TGTGCCTGGAGTGAGGGTAGTAGCGGGAGCGAGCAGTACTTC. It yields the protein CAWSEGSSGSEQYF.